The sequence of this TCR beta chain was determined in a study of T cell responses to AZD1222 COVID-19 vaccine. Method: immunoSEQ multiplex PCR; TCRdb's copy keeps in-frame clones and lacks some. The sample records around 110,000 clones, around 91% being singletons. General study results and limits: Vaccine-associated CD4 TCRs spanned spike, dominant at 160-218 and 743-854. Among AZD1222 vaccinees, only 5 to 7 were seropositive at baseline. Repertoire collection took place solely once the T cell response had peaked.

Analysis merged second doses at about 4 or about 12 weeks. Germline-derived CDR1 and CDR2 are SNHLY and FYNNEI. The CDR3 runs 15 residues. V gave up 0 bases and J gave up 7 bases; unmatched junction bases: 7. Details on this clone: The antigen remains unidentified.

The V gene is TRBV2, the J gene TRBJ2-3; 7 bases are shared with TRBD2. This sample comprised peripheral blood, obtained 28 days after the second AZD1222 dose. This sequence was found in an adult who received the AZD1222 COVID-19 vaccine. The CDR3 coding sequence is TGTGCCAGCAGTGAAGCAAGCGGGGTACGATATACGCAGTATTTT. Its protein is CASSEASGVRYTQYF.